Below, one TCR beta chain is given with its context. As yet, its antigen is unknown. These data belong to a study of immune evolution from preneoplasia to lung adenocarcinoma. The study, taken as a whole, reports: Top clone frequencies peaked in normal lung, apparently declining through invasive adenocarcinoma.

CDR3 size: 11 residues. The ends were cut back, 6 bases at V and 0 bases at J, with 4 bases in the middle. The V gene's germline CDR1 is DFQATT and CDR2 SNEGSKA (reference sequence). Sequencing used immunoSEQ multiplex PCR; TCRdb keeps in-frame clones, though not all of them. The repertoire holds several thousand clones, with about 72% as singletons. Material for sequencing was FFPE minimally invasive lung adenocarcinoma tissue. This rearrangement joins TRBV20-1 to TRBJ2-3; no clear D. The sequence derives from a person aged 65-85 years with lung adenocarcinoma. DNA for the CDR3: TGCAGTGCACGTAGCACAGATACGCAGTATTTT. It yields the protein CSARSTDTQYF.